Reported below is one TCR beta chain. Its specificity is not known. These data are taken from a study of graft-versus-host responses after intestinal transplantation. The wider study: Each transplant was multivisceral, liver-intestinal, or isolated intestinal. Anti-thymocyte globulin induction preceded roughly 3 years of tacrolimus and steroid maintenance in all recipients.

Clones were sequenced by immunoSEQ multiplex PCR, and TCRdb holds only the in-frame ones, with some missing. This sample yields about 90,000 clones, of which just under 95% are seen a single time; around 1.2% belongs to the top ten. Study-wide results and caveats: Peak levels of circulating GvH clones tracked with early post-transplant HvG declines. In patients with graft-donor T cell macrochimerism, allograft graft-versus-host to host-versus-graft clonal ratios were high.

From germline, CDR1 is SEHNR and CDR2 FQNEAQ (reference sequence). CDR3 size: 16 residues. Trimming took off 4 bases at V and 0 bases at J, with 13 bases between the two ends. V is TRBV7-9 and J is TRBJ1-3; perhaps TRBD1 as D (6 bases). The source was unstimulated CD8+ T cells sorted from spleen or lymph node cells, collected before transplant. The sequence derives from a human donor who was the organ donor for an intestinal transplant. The chain's CDR3 is CASSSNRASSGNTIYF. In DNA, the CDR3 is TGTGCCAGCAGCTCGAACAGGGCGAGCTCTGGAAACACCATATATTTT.